This entry lists 21 T cell receptor beta chains sequenced from one sample in a study of blood T cells in healthy people across ages. A second PCR of about 7 to 12 cycles used a sample-barcoded 5' primer and a J-beta primer mix. MiXCR, applied by TCRdb to the 5' RACE reads, yields one record per CDR3 protein. Among roughly 1.5 million distinct CDR3 sequences listed, approximately 39% were seen once. The sample was blood. Receptor source: a woman aged 18-29 years in good health.

This clonotype has more than one count but fewer than ten. This chain joins TRBV6-5 and TRBJ2-1; the D gene is possibly TRBD1 (5 bases). The tail of the sequence fits TRBJ2-7 better, so the J call may be wrong. This CDR3 comprises 13 residues. CDR1 is MNHEY, CDR2 SVGAGI, per germline. CDR3 coding DNA: TGTGCCAGCAGTTTCGACAGCTACAATGAGCAGTACTTC. Protein: CASSFDSYNEQYF.

The chain recombines TRBV4-1 with TRBJ1-4, with 10 bases identical to TRBD1. In germline, CDR1 is MGHRA, CDR2 YSYEKL. V lost 1 base, J lost 6 bases, and 2 bases stayed unmatched. The CDR3 runs to 15 residues. CDR3 region: CASSQVGTGDEKLFF. The CDR3, as DNA: TGCGCCAGCAGCCAAGTAGGGACAGGGGATGAAAAACTGTTTTTT.

The rearrangement uses TRBV29-1 and TRBJ1-2; D uncertain. Looked up from germline, CDR1 is SQVTM and CDR2 is ANQGSEA. CDR3 length equals 17 residues. Trimming removed 3 bases at V and 0 bases at J, with 20 bases between. The CDR3 DNA reads TGCAGCGTTGAGATCGTGGATCCTGACTCCTCTAACTATGGCTACACCTTC. This sequence encodes CSVEIVDPDSSNYGYTF.

This chain connects TRBV28 to TRBJ2-7; possible D gene TRBD1, 5 bases. The CDR3 is made up of 12 amino acids. The germline gives CDR1 MDHEN, CDR2 SYDVKM. V was cut by 6 bases and J by 6 bases, with 12 bases left in between. For the CDR3, the DNA is TGTGCCAGCAGGTCAGGGTGGTCCGAGCAGTACTTC. Its translation is CASRSGWSEQYF.

CDR3 in DNA: TGTGCCAGCAGTTGGGAGGGGCTAGAGACCCAGTACTTC. The encoded protein is CASSWEGLETQYF. The rearrangement links TRBV28 to TRBJ2-7; 7 bases map to TRBD2. TRBJ2-5 matches the DNA end more closely, so the J call is doubtful. There are 13 residues in the CDR3. The germline CDR1 and CDR2 sequences are MDHEN and SYDVKM.

The chain recombines TRBV20-1 with TRBJ2-1; D possibly corresponds to TRBD1 (7 bases). The V end was cut by 2 bases, the J end by 5 bases, with 19 bases between. CDR3 length: 16 residues. CDR1 and CDR2 (germline): DFQATT, SNEGSKA (reference sequence). As DNA, the CDR3 is TGCAGTGCTAGAAACGGCAGGGGGGCAGAGGACAATGAGCAGTTCTTC. Translated, it gives CSARNGRGAEDNEQFF.

The chain has TRBV20-1 and TRBJ2-3, with 8 bases lining up with TRBD2. In germline, CDR1 is DFQATT, CDR2 SNEGSKA (reference sequence). Trimming at V came to 7 bases and at J to 0 bases, leaving 6 bases not matched to a gene. The CDR3 extends over 14 amino acids. In DNA form, the CDR3 reads TGCAGTGGATCAAGCGGGAGTAGCACAGATACGCAGTATTTT. This gives the protein CSGSSGSSTDTQYF.

This chain links TRBV10-3 with TRBJ2-7; 11 bases fit TRBD2. The CDR3 totals 16 residues. Looked up from germline, CDR1 is ENHRY and CDR2 is SYGVKD. V was pared by 2 bases and J by 4 bases, with 7 bases of the junction left unmatched. The CDR3 nucleotides read TGTGCCATCAGTGAGCGAACTAGCGGGAGAAGATACGAGCAGTACTTC. Protein: CAISERTSGRRYEQYF.

This clonotype was recorded a few times. V usage is TRBV5-1 and J usage is TRBJ1-3; D gene uncertain. The CDR3 has 13 amino acids. Trimming took off 4 bases at V and 2 bases at J, with 7 bases between the two ends. Germline V gene data show CDR1 as SGHRS and CDR2 as YFSETQ. The chain's CDR3 is CASSVDPGNTIYF. The CDR3, as DNA: TGCGCCAGCAGCGTGGATCCTGGAAACACCATATATTTT. Full variable domain (outside the CDR3, taken from reference TRBV5-1 and TRBJ1-3): KAGVTQTPRYLIKTRGQQVTLSCSPISGHRSVSWYQQTPGQGLQFLFEYFSETQRNKGNFPGRFSGRQFSNSRSEMNVSTLELGDSALYLCASSVDPGNTIYFGEGSWLTVV.

As concerns this clonotype: One end of the junction fails to match germline, which may point to a read error. The chain joins TRBV5-1 to TRBJ2-5; 11 bases align to TRBD1. Germline-derived CDR1 and CDR2 are SGHRS and YFSETQ. This CDR3 has 17 amino acids. The CDR3 region has the DNA TGCCCCAGCCAACGAGGGACAGGGGGGAACTTCCAAGAGACCCAGTACTTC. It is translated as CPSQRGTGGNFQETQYF.

This clonotype was found once. The chain links TRBV7-6 to TRBJ2-2; D is uncertain. This CDR3 comprises 11 residues. V shed 11 bases and J shed 6 bases, with 10 bases lying between them. Germline V gene sequence: CDR1 SGHVS, CDR2 FNYEAQ. The CDR3 DNA reads TGTGCCGTCAGAGACCCCGGGGAGCTGTTTTTT. The encoded protein is CAVRDPGELFF.

This clonotype was observed a single time. The chain recombines TRBV10-1 with TRBJ2-4, with D unclear. The DNA end is a closer match to TRBJ2-5, so the J assignment may be wrong. This CDR3 contains 13 residues. Germline lookup yields CDR1 WNHNN and CDR2 SYGVQD (reference sequence). CDR3 protein: CASSDPVEETQYF. CDR3 in DNA: TGCGCCAGCAGTGACCCTGTTGAGGAGACCCAGTACTTC.

The chain couples TRBV12-3 or TRBV12-4 to TRBJ2-6, with D possibly TRBD1 on 5 matching bases. V lost 3 bases and J 2 bases, leaving 14 bases between the germline ends. The CDR3 has 17 amino acids. The CDR3 nucleotides are TGTGCCAGCAGTTTTGGTCAGGGCACGGCTGGGGCCAACGTCCTGACTTTC. Amino acid sequence: CASSFGQGTAGANVLTF.

V gene TRBV20-1 combines with J gene TRBJ2-5, with a possible D match to TRBD1 (5 bases). The J call may be incorrect, as the DNA end agrees better with TRBJ2-7. Germline V gene sequence: CDR1 DFQATT, CDR2 SNEGSKA (reference sequence). The CDR3 covers 12 residues. CDR3 region: CSASRQGSEQYF. The DNA of the CDR3 is TGCAGTGCTAGTAGGCAGGGCTCCGAGCAGTACTTC.

The CDR3 region is CSAESQDRGDSDTQYF. The CDR3 DNA is TGCAGTGCAGAAAGCCAGGACAGGGGCGATTCAGATACGCAGTATTTT. The chain recombines TRBV20-1 with TRBJ2-3, with TRBD1 matching over 9 bases. Germline V gene lookup returns CDR1 DFQATT and CDR2 SNEGSKA (reference sequence). This CDR3 is 16 amino acids long. The ends lost 6 bases at V and 4 bases at J; junction bases unmatched: 14.

This clonotype was seen only a few times. The rearrangement links TRBV6-5 to TRBJ2-1; 7 bases fit TRBD1. J lost 6 bases, V lost 6 bases, and 11 bases had no gene match. CDR1 and CDR2 (germline): MNHEY, SVGAGI. This CDR3 has 15 residues. CDR3 region: CASSSLRDSSNEQFF. The CDR3 nucleotides are TGTGCCAGCAGCTCACTCCGGGACAGTAGCAATGAGCAGTTCTTC.

To note about this clonotype: It may be a read error: a sequence one base away is much more abundant. The chain links TRBV29-1 to TRBJ1-2, with TRBD1 matching over 7 bases. The germline V gene encodes CDR1 SQVTM and CDR2 ANQGSEA. The CDR3 loop spans 12 amino acids. V dropped 5 bases and J dropped 3; count of bases not matched to a gene: 3. The CDR3 spells CSVRDSYYGYTF. CDR3 nucleotides: TGCAGCGTTAGGGACAGCTACTATGGCTACACCTTC.

The chain uses TRBV9 and TRBJ2-3; 7 positions match TRBD2. Trimming cost V 2 bases and J 4 bases; bases outside gene matches: 10. The CDR3 consists of 16 residues. Germline assignment: CDR1 SGDLS and CDR2 YYNGEE. CDR3 sequence (DNA): TGTGCCAGCAGCGTGTATATTGGGAGGGCGGCAGATACGCAGTATTTT. This sequence encodes CASSVYIGRAADTQYF.

A few counts support this clonotype. The genes are TRBV5-1 and TRBJ2-2, with D maybe TRBD2 (5 bases). The CDR3 is 13 amino acids. V lost 4 bases, J lost 4 bases, and 8 bases lay in between. Germline CDR1 SGHRS, CDR2 YFSETQ. CDR3 amino acids: CASSTTSTGELFF. CDR3 sequence (DNA): TGCGCCAGCAGCACCACTAGCACCGGGGAGCTGTTTTTT.

This clonotype was seen just once. Here the CDR3 DNA reads TGCGCCAGCAGCCCTACAGACAGAGGATATTCACCCCTCCACTTT. This translates into CASSPTDRGYSPLHF. The chain employs TRBV4-3 and TRBJ1-6; TRBD1 is a possible D gene (5 bases). V was shortened by 4 bases and J by 8 bases, with 15 bases between the two germline ends. Germline V gene sequence: CDR1 LGHNA, CDR2 YSLEER. This CDR3 is built from 15 residues.

The sample holds a few counts of this clonotype. The chain combines TRBV5-1 with TRBJ1-1; possible D gene TRBD1, 5 bases. The CDR3 loop spans 16 amino acids. Germline-derived CDR1 and CDR2 are SGHRS and YFSETQ. Trimming removed 3 bases from V and 1 base from J, with 16 bases in between. The CDR3 DNA reads as TGCGCCAGCAGCTCCGCACCCGGGACTCAGAACACTGAAGCTTTCTTT. It codes for CASSSAPGTQNTEAFF.